This T cell receptor beta chain is from a study of blood T cell repertoires in COVID-19. As for the study in general: The origin of the acute and convalescent COVID-19 samples was the United States, Italy and Spain.

The germline V gene has CDR1 SGHRS and CDR2 YFSETQ. The CDR3 contains 15 residues. V lost 0 bases and J lost 6, with 15 bases in between. Repertoires were generated with immunoSEQ multiplex PCR, while TCRdb's copy carries only in-frame clones and drops some. Of 130,000 to 150,000 clones listed, approximately 83% were seen once; the top ten hold 8%. Source material: peripheral blood. The TCR sequence derives from a woman aged 55-70 years with COVID-19, enrolled during active disease. This rearrangement joins TRBV5-1 to TRBJ1-2; D may be TRBD1 (5 bases). The CDR3 DNA follows: TGCGCCAGCAGCTTGGTATTACGGAGGGGCGATGGCTACACCTTC. This encodes CASSLVLRRGDGYTF.